The 32 T cell receptor beta chains below all came from one sample that was sequenced in a study of T cell clonality in common variable immunodeficiency. Study-level points and caveats: Fewer deletions and N-nucleotide insertions were reportedly seen in common variable immunodeficiency TCR beta sequences.

Only in-frame clones appear in the TCRdb table, and some are missing; sequencing was by immunoSEQ multiplex PCR. This sample comprises 16,000 or so clones, none seen once only. Their antigen targets remain unknown. Sequencing was done on a sample of peripheral blood mononuclear cells. The receptors stem from a human donor with common variable immunodeficiency.

Notes on this clone: The CDR3 is cut off 3 residues early in the read; its end comes from the germline J gene. The J gene is TRBJ2-7, the V gene TRBV6-2 or TRBV6-3; 7 nucleotides line up with TRBD1. The V and J ends lost 7 bases and 6 bases, in that order; junction bases with no gene match: 6. From germline, CDR1 is MNHEY and CDR2 SVGEGT. The CDR3 extends over 12 amino acids. CDR3 bases read: TGTGCCAGCACCGAAACAGGGGTCGAG. It encodes CASTETGVE. The entire CDR3 reads CASTETGVEQYF.

This clone was counted only a few times. The CDR3: CASSIGQGAGEKLFF. Partial CDR3 DNA: TGTGCCAGCAGCATAGGACAGGGGGCCGGGGAAAAA. The chain is built from TRBV7-9 and TRBJ1-4, with 11 bases fitting TRBD1. Read sequence stops 3 residues before the CDR3 end, and the germline J gene provides the missing end. This CDR3 spans 15 amino acids. J was trimmed by 8 bases and V by 5 bases; bases with no gene match: 7. Germline loops: CDR1 SEHNR, CDR2 FQNEAQ (reference sequence).

This clone was seen more than once but under ten times. The read ends 3 residues shy of where the CDR3 ends; the end is completed using the germline J gene. The V gene is TRBV7-2, the J gene TRBJ2-1, with TRBD1 matching over 11 bases. J gave up 6 bases and V 3 bases, and 4 bases lay outside the gene matches. Germline loops: CDR1 SGHTA, CDR2 FQGNSA. This CDR3 has 15 residues. CDR3 loop: CASSLDRGQFNEQFF. The DNA read from the CDR3 is TGTGCCAGCAGCTTGGACAGGGGGCAGTTCAATGAG. The full variable domain, with the rest looked up from reference TRBV7-2 and TRBJ2-1, is GAGVSQSPSNKVTEKGKDVELRCDPISGHTALYWYRQSLGQGLEFLIYFQGNSAPDKSGLPSDRFSAERTGGSVSTLTIQRTQQEDSAVYLCASSLDRGQFNEQFFGPGTRLTVL.

This clone was seen many times. The read is 3 residues too short to cover the CDR3 end, so that end is filled in from the germline J gene. The chain links TRBV19 to TRBJ1-1; D might be TRBD1 (6 bases). The germline gives CDR1 LNHDA, CDR2 SQIVND (reference sequence). Trimming pared 3 bases from V and 2 bases from J, leaving 13 bases between. This CDR3 contains 15 residues. CDR3: CASSIGGRGNTEAFF. The DNA read from the CDR3 is TGTGCCAGTAGTATCGGTGGCAGGGGAAACACTGAA.

This clone was observed many times. The CDR3 is cut off 3 residues early in the read; its end comes from the germline J gene. V usage is TRBV29-1 and J usage is TRBJ2-7; the D is unclear. The CDR3 has 10 amino acids. In germline, CDR1 is SQVTM, CDR2 ANQGSEA. The ends were cut back, 4 bases at V and 5 bases at J, with 6 bases in the middle. CDR3: CSVGSDEQYF. The sequenced CDR3 bases are TGCAGCGTTGGATCGGACGAG.

Concerning this clone itself: With the read ending 3 residues before the CDR3 end, the germline J gene is used to fill in that end. The V and J genes are TRBV18 and TRBJ2-5; no firm D call. There are 18 residues in the CDR3. The germline gives CDR1 KGHSH, CDR2 LQKENI. The germline V and J ends were trimmed by 1 base and 0 bases, with 18 bases remaining between them. The CDR3 loop reads CASSPQWQFRLNQETQYF. CDR3 DNA (partial): TGTGCCAGCTCACCACAGTGGCAGTTCCGATTGAACCAAGAGACC.

This clone was counted many times. The read is 3 residues too short to cover the CDR3 end, so that end is filled in from the germline J gene. V is TRBV6-2 or TRBV6-3 and J is TRBJ2-7, with TRBD1 identical over 7 bases. The CDR3 contains 14 residues. CDR1 and CDR2 (germline): MNHEY, SVGEGT. J lost 3 bases, V lost 5 bases, and 7 bases had no gene match. CDR3 bases read: TGTGCCAGCAGTAACCACAGGGGTGGCTACGAG. Its translation: CASSNHRGGYE. The whole CDR3 protein reads CASSNHRGGYEQYF.

There are a few counts of this clone. The read halts 3 residues ahead of the CDR3 end, with the missing end drawn from the germline J gene. The chain carries TRBV30 and TRBJ2-5, with D tentatively TRBD2 (5 bases). This CDR3 region has 11 residues. The germline V gene encodes CDR1 GTSNPN and CDR2 SVGIG (reference sequence). Trimming left V 3 bases short and J 5 bases short, with 7 bases between. The CDR3: CAWRQRETQYF. Partial CDR3 DNA: TGTGCCTGGAGGCAGCGGGAGACC. Full variable domain (missing parts from reference TRBV30 and TRBJ2-5): SQTIHQWPATLVQPVGSPLSLECTVEGTSNPNLYWYRQAAGRGLQLLFYSVGIGQISSEVPQNLSASRPQDRQFILSSKKLLLSDSGFYLCAWRQRETQYFGPGTRLLVL.

A word on this clone: Read sequence stops 3 residues before the CDR3 end, and the germline J gene provides the missing end. V is TRBV7-9 and J is TRBJ2-7; no clear D. Germline assignment: CDR1 SEHNR and CDR2 FQNEAQ (reference sequence). The germline V and J ends were trimmed by 0 bases and 2 bases, with 8 bases remaining between them. CDR3 size: 14 residues. The CDR3 reads CASSLAAGPYEQYF. The DNA read from the CDR3 is TGTGCCAGCAGCTTAGCGGCAGGTCCCTACGAG. Together with reference TRBV7-9 and TRBJ2-7, the CDR3 gives the full variable domain: DTGVSQNPRHKITKRGQNVTFRCDPISEHNRLYWYRQTLGQGPEFLTYFQNEAQLEKSRLLSDRFSAERPKGSFSTLEIQRTEQGDSAMYLCASSLAAGPYEQYFGPGTRLTVT.

Worth noting for this clone: The observed sequence ends 3 residues before the CDR3 terminus, with the missing tail filled in from the germline J gene. The chain carries TRBV30 and TRBJ2-3, with TRBD2 as a possible D gene (7 bases). Germline assignment: CDR1 GTSNPN and CDR2 SVGIG (reference sequence). Trimming removed 2 bases from V and 4 bases from J, with 13 bases in between. The CDR3 has 14 residues. Partial CDR3 DNA: TGTGCCTGGAGTAGGGGGGGCGGCGCAGATACG. Amino acids: CAWSRGGGADT. The entire CDR3 reads CAWSRGGGADTQYF.

Notes on this clone: The CDR3 end lies 3 residues beyond the end of the read and is filled in from the germline J gene. This chain connects TRBV6-2 or TRBV6-3 to TRBJ2-3, with TRBD2 matching over 9 bases. The V gene's germline CDR1 is MNHEY and CDR2 SVGEGT. Trimming at V came to 11 bases and at J to 2 bases, leaving 8 bases not matched to a gene. The CDR3 runs to 14 residues. CDR3 in amino acids: CASLASGDTDTQYF. Partial CDR3 DNA: TGTGCCTCCCTCGCTAGCGGGGACACAGATACG.

This clone was seen a few times. The read halts 3 residues ahead of the CDR3 end, with the missing end drawn from the germline J gene. The chain couples TRBV7-2 to TRBJ2-3; no definite D call. Germline V CDR1 and CDR2: SGHTA, FQGNSA. There are 14 residues in the CDR3. V lost 5 bases, J lost 4 bases, and 13 bases lay in between. The CDR3 is CASSPLGRADTQYF. CDR3 DNA, as far as it was read: TGTGCCAGCAGCCCACTGGGCCGCGCAGATACG.

This clone came up a few times. Sequencing ends 3 residues short of the CDR3 end; the germline J gene provides the rest. The V and J genes are TRBV7-2 and TRBJ2-7, with D tentatively TRBD2 (5 bases). Trimming left V 5 bases short and J 2 bases short, with 13 bases between. The CDR3 contains 14 residues. Germline CDR1 is SGHTA and CDR2 is FQGNSA. Partial CDR3 DNA: TGTGCCAGCAGCCTTGGACTCCCTACCTACGAG. It specifies CASSLGLPTYE. The full CDR3 protein reads CASSLGLPTYEQYF. The entire variable domain, with the rest obtained from reference TRBV7-2 and TRBJ2-7, is as follows: GAGVSQSPSNKVTEKGKDVELRCDPISGHTALYWYRQSLGQGLEFLIYFQGNSAPDKSGLPSDRFSAERTGGSVSTLTIQRTQQEDSAVYLCASSLGLPTYEQYFGPGTRLTVT.

Remarks on this clone: The read is 3 residues too short to cover the CDR3 end, so that end is filled in from the germline J gene. The gene calls are TRBV7-7 and TRBJ2-7; D gene unclear. This CDR3 contains 15 residues. Trimming pared 2 bases from V and 4 bases from J, leaving 15 bases between. The V gene's germline CDR1 is SSHAT and CDR2 FNYEAQ (reference sequence). The CDR3 is CASSLRDRVGYEQYF. Partial CDR3 DNA: TGTGCCAGCAGCTTAAGAGACCGGGTGGGTTACGAG. The full variable domain, with the rest looked up from reference TRBV7-7 and TRBJ2-7, is GAGVSQSPRYKVTKRGQDVTLRCDPISSHATLYWYQQALGQGPEFLTYFNYEAQPDKSGLPSDRFSAERPEGSISTLTIQRTEQRDSAMYRCASSLRDRVGYEQYFGPGTRLTVT.

This clone was seen ten or more times. The DNA ends 3 residues before the CDR3 does, and the rest of the CDR3 is filled in from the germline J gene. This sequence joins TRBV19 and TRBJ1-6; 10 bases fit TRBD1. The germline V gene encodes CDR1 LNHDA and CDR2 SQIVND (reference sequence). V shed 7 bases, J shed 0 bases, and the junction held 6 bases outside the gene matches. The CDR3 is 17 amino acids. Partial CDR3 DNA: TGTGCCAGTAATTCGGGACAGGGGAGCTCCTATAATTCACCC. Protein product: CASNSGQGSSYNSP. The full CDR3 protein reads CASNSGQGSSYNSPLHF.

CDR3 DNA (partial): TGTGCCAGCAGCTTAGCGGCTTGGAGGGGTCCGGGCGGGGAG. The encoded protein is CASSLAAWRGPGGE. The CDR3 reads in full as CASSLAAWRGPGGELFF. The J gene is TRBJ2-2, the V gene TRBV7-8, with a weak D call TRBD2 (6 bases). The CDR3 goes on 3 residues after the read ends, and that part is filled in from the germline J gene. Germline V lookup: CDR1 SGHVS, CDR2 FQNEAQ. The ends were cut back, 0 bases at V and 7 bases at J, with 18 bases in the middle. CDR3 size: 17 residues.

In regard to this clone: Coverage ceases 3 residues before the CDR3 finishes, and the germline J gene fills in the end. V and J are TRBV18 and TRBJ2-1; possibly TRBD1 for D (6 bases). Trimming shortened V by 0 bases and J by 9 bases, and 21 bases separated the two germline ends. Germline CDR1 KGHSH, CDR2 LQKENI. CDR3 length: 17 amino acids. The covered CDR3 bases are TGTGCCAGCTCACCACCCCTGCTGTCGCAGGGGCAAGGTGAG. Translating gives CASSPPLLSQGQGE. The whole CDR3 reads CASSPPLLSQGQGEQFF.

This clone was detected ten times or more. With the read ending 3 residues before the CDR3 end, the germline J gene is used to fill in that end. The rearrangement links TRBV6-4 to TRBJ2-5, with a possible D match to TRBD1 (5 bases). V was shortened by 7 bases and J by 1 base, with 16 bases between the two germline ends. Germline values: CDR1 MRHNA, CDR2 SNTAGT. The CDR3 has 15 amino acids. The CDR3 sequence is CASNWGLRAQETQYF. The DNA read from the CDR3 is TGTGCCAGCAATTGGGGCCTACGAGCCCAAGAGACC.

This clone turned up a few times. The read ends 3 residues before the CDR3 terminus; that terminus is restored from the germline J gene. The J gene is TRBJ1-2, the V gene TRBV19; TRBD1 matches 7 bases. CDR1 is LNHDA and CDR2 is SQIVND in the germline V gene (reference sequence). J gave up 4 bases and V 2 bases, and 4 bases lay outside the gene matches. CDR3 length: 14 residues. This CDR3 is CASSIRGLSYGYTF. Partial CDR3 DNA: TGTGCCAGTAGTATAAGGGGGCTGAGCTATGGC. Supplemented by reference TRBV19 and TRBJ1-2, the full variable domain reads DGGITQSPKYLFRKEGQNVTLSCEQNLNHDAMYWYRQDPGQGLRLIYYSQIVNDFQKGDIAEGYSVSREKKESFPLTVTSAQKNPTAFYLCASSIRGLSYGYTFGSGTRLTVV.

In the case of this clone: Coverage ceases 3 residues before the CDR3 finishes, and the germline J gene fills in the end. The chain joins TRBV7-9 to TRBJ1-5, with D possibly TRBD1 on 6 matching bases. The CDR3 has 15 residues. Trimming removed 1 base at V and 7 bases at J, with 14 bases between. Looked up from germline, CDR1 is SEHNR and CDR2 is FQNEAQ (reference sequence). The CDR3 spells CASSLDGGGRQPQHF. The part of the CDR3 DNA that was read is TGTGCCAGCAGCTTAGACGGGGGGGGCAGACAGCCC.

This clone occurred many times. The CDR3 extends 3 residues past the end of the read, so its final part is completed from the germline J gene. The chain combines TRBV19 with TRBJ1-2; D possibly corresponds to TRBD1 (5 bases). Germline V gene sequence: CDR1 LNHDA, CDR2 SQIVND (reference sequence). This CDR3 comprises 16 residues. V shed 0 bases and J shed 2 bases, with 13 bases lying between them. CDR3 sequence reads: CASSIEIGGLNYGYTF. The sequenced CDR3 bases are TGTGCCAGTAGTATAGAAATCGGGGGACTGAACTATGGC.

This clone has just a few counts. With the read ending 3 residues before the CDR3 end, the germline J gene is used to fill in that end. The V and J genes are TRBV19 and TRBJ1-3; possibly TRBD1 for D (5 bases). Trimming cost V 8 bases and J 0 bases, with 14 bases left between them. There are 15 residues in the CDR3. Germline values: CDR1 LNHDA, CDR2 SQIVND (reference sequence). This CDR3 reads CASGIATDSGNTIYF. The covered CDR3 bases are TGTGCCAGTGGGATAGCGACAGACTCTGGAAACACC.

Concerning this clone itself: The read ends 3 residues shy of where the CDR3 ends; the end is completed using the germline J gene. The V call is TRBV7-8, the J call TRBJ2-1; 11 bases map to TRBD2. CDR1 SGHVS and CDR2 FQNEAQ come from the germline V gene. This CDR3 has 13 amino acids. Trimming removed 4 bases from V and 9 bases from J; junction bases left unmatched: 2. The covered CDR3 bases are TGTGCCAGCAGCTGGGGACTAGCGGCTGAG. This encodes CASSWGLAAE. The entire CDR3 sequence reads CASSWGLAAEQFF.

This clone was picked up a small number of times. The read terminates 3 residues before the CDR3 end, so the remaining end is supplied by the germline J gene. The chain uses TRBV19 and TRBJ2-1; TRBD2 matches at 11 bases. The CDR3 covers 16 residues. After removal of 7 bases from V and 4 bases from J, the junction contained 9 bases not matched to a gene. Germline CDR1 reads LNHDA; CDR2 reads SQIVND (reference sequence). This CDR3 is CASNYGLAGPYNEQFF. The part of the CDR3 DNA that was read is TGTGCCAGTAACTATGGACTAGCGGGCCCTTACAATGAG.

Comment on this clone: The observed sequence ends 3 residues before the CDR3 terminus, with the missing tail filled in from the germline J gene. V and J are TRBV7-8 and TRBJ2-2; D perhaps matches TRBD1 (6 bases). V was shortened by 5 bases and J by 4 bases, with 14 bases between the two germline ends. CDR1 is SGHVS, CDR2 FQNEAQ, per germline. The CDR3 is 15 amino acids. CDR3 bases read: TGTGCCAGCAGCGCACTCAGGGGTAGCACCGGGGAG. Its protein product is CASSALRGSTGE. The CDR3 as a whole reads CASSALRGSTGELFF.

Note on this clone: The sequenced fragment ends 3 residues before the CDR3 boundary, so the rest is inferred from the germline J gene. J is TRBJ2-1 and V is TRBV6-2 or TRBV6-3, with 7 bases identical to TRBD1. Germline-derived CDR1 and CDR2 are MNHEY and SVGEGT. This CDR3 is 12 amino acids long. Losses at the gene ends were 5 bases for V and 7 bases for J; bases not matched to a gene: 2. CDR3 DNA, as far as it was read: TGTGCCAGCAGTCCACAGGGGAATGAG. It specifies CASSPQGNE. The CDR3 reads in full as CASSPQGNEQFF.

This clone was recorded a few times. The CDR3 is cut off 3 residues early in the read; its end comes from the germline J gene. This sequence joins TRBV2 and TRBJ2-7; possibly TRBD2 for D (6 bases). Germline loops: CDR1 SNHLY, CDR2 FYNNEI. The CDR3 runs to 15 residues. The V gene lost 6 bases and the J gene lost 0 bases, with 15 bases spanning the gap. The chain's CDR3 is CASRGRTPISYEQYF. The covered CDR3 bases are TGTGCCAGCAGGGGGAGGACACCGATCTCCTACGAG.

A remark on this clone: The read halts 3 residues ahead of the CDR3 end, with the missing end drawn from the germline J gene. The rearrangement uses TRBV7-6 and TRBJ1-3; the match to TRBD1 covers 7 bases. Germline V gene sequence: CDR1 SGHVS, CDR2 FNYEAQ. V shed 6 bases and J 4 bases; nucleotides not matched to a gene: 9. The CDR3 sequence is 15 residues long. CDR3 region: CASSSTGERGNTIYF. The CDR3 DNA, read in part, is TGTGCCAGCAGTTCCACAGGGGAGAGAGGAAACACC.

This clone occurred a few times. The read halts 3 residues ahead of the CDR3 end, with the missing end drawn from the germline J gene. This chain connects TRBV18 to TRBJ2-7; 9 bases align to TRBD1. Germline lookup yields CDR1 KGHSH and CDR2 LQKENI. With 6 bases clipped from V and 3 bases from J, the junction kept 6 bases outside the gene matches. The CDR3 runs 14 residues. Partial CDR3 DNA: TGTGCCAGCTCTCTCGGGACAGGGAGCTACGAG. Amino acid sequence: CASSLGTGSYE. The full CDR3 is CASSLGTGSYEQYF.

This clone has only a few counts. The sequenced fragment ends 3 residues before the CDR3 boundary, so the rest is inferred from the germline J gene. J is TRBJ1-4 and V is TRBV7-2; TRBD1 matches 8 bases. Germline CDR1 is SGHTA and CDR2 is FQGNSA. The ends lost 3 bases at V and 8 bases at J; junction bases unmatched: 5. The CDR3 extends over 14 amino acids. This chain's CDR3 is CASSLDREGEKLFF. The CDR3 bases that were read are TGTGCCAGCAGCTTGGACAGGGAAGGGGAAAAA.

The sample holds a few counts of this clone. The CDR3 end is not reached by the read, which stops 3 residues before it; the germline J gene fills it in. This chain connects TRBV7-2 to TRBJ2-7; 7 bases align to TRBD1. V lost 2 bases to trimming and J lost 2 bases; unmatched junction nucleotides: 6. The CDR3 spans 15 residues. Germline values: CDR1 SGHTA, CDR2 FQGNSA. CDR3 DNA, as far as it was read: TGTGCCAGCAGCTTATCCTCCGGGACAGCCTACGAG. It is translated as CASSLSSGTAYE. From start to end, the CDR3 is CASSLSSGTAYEQYF.

As regards this clone: The read is 3 residues too short to cover the CDR3 end, so that end is filled in from the germline J gene. V usage is TRBV7-2 and J usage is TRBJ2-3, with a tentative D call TRBD1 (6 bases). The CDR3 totals 14 residues. V was cut by 5 bases and J by 6 bases, with 15 bases left in between. Germline CDR1 SGHTA, CDR2 FQGNSA. Incomplete CDR3 DNA: TGTGCCAGCAGCAAAGACAGGACGAGGGATACG. This codes for CASSKDRTRDT. The whole CDR3 region reads CASSKDRTRDTQYF.